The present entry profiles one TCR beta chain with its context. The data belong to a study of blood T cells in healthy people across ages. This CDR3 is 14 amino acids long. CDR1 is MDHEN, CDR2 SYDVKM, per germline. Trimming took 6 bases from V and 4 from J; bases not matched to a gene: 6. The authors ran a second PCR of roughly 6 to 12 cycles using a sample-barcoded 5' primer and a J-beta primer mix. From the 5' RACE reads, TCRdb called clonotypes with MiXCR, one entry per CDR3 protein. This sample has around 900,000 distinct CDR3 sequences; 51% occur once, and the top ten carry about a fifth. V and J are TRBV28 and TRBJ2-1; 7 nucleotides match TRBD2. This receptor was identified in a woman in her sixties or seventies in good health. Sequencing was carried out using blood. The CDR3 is CASRPTLAYNEQFF. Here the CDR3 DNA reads TGTGCCAGCAGACCAACACTAGCGTACAATGAGCAGTTCTTC.